The 2 T cell receptor beta chains in this list originate from one sample, sequenced in a study of T cell responses to AZD1222 COVID-19 vaccine. Profiled with immunoSEQ multiplex PCR; TCRdb holds only in-frame clones, not every one. The table lists 150,000 to 200,000 clones, 85% to 95% of them singletons. Sequencing was performed on peripheral blood, taken on day 0 of AZD1222 vaccination. The receptors shown here come from an adult in good health.

The chain has TRBV7-2 and TRBJ1-1; TRBD1 might be the D (6 bases). Trimming removed 4 bases from V and 3 bases from J, with 15 bases in between. Germline-derived CDR1 and CDR2 are SGHTA and FQGNSA. The CDR3 runs to 15 residues. The CDR3 DNA sequence: TGTGCCAGCAGCTCCTCGATGAGGGGGGACACTGAAGCTTTCTTT. Its protein product is CASSSSMRGDTEAFF. Filled out from reference TRBV7-2 and TRBJ1-1, the complete variable domain reads GAGVSQSPSNKVTEKGKDVELRCDPISGHTALYWYRQSLGQGLEFLIYFQGNSAPDKSGLPSDRFSAERTGGSVSTLTIQRTQQEDSAVYLCASSSSMRGDTEAFFGQGTRLTVV.

The chain employs TRBV9 and TRBJ1-2; D gene ambiguous. From germline, CDR1 is SGDLS and CDR2 YYNGEE. The CDR3 totals 11 residues. The germline V and J ends were trimmed by 3 bases and 9 bases, with 9 bases remaining between them. CDR3 region: CASSALVSYTF. CDR3 coding DNA: TGTGCCAGCAGCGCCCTGGTCAGCTACACCTTC.